Listed below are T cell receptor beta chains from one sample, sequenced in a study of spatial heterogeneity in lung cancer. Each CDR3 protein gets one entry after TCRdb re-called the 5' RACE reads with MiXCR. Of about 36,000 distinct CDR3 sequences in the sample, 5.2% were seen once. The sequencing used PBMCs, collected at surgery. Receptor source: a female donor with early-stage non-small cell lung cancer. Both conserved end residues are part of each CDR3. D genes are given only for firm matches.

TRBD2,TRBV11-2,TRBJ2-7,CASSLSASGEQYF
-,TRBV21-1,TRBJ1-1,CASSEPDRGSEAFF
-,TRBV20-1,TRBJ2-7,CSARPYPGEQYF
-,TRBV7-8,TRBJ1-3,CASSPGRGRSGNTIYF
-,TRBV2,TRBJ1-5,CASSDMSREPQHF
-,TRBV7-7,TRBJ2-5,CASSSTGGAQETQYF
TRBD1,TRBV5-4,TRBJ2-1,CASSLEGARANEQFF
-,TRBV27,TRBJ1-6,CATLGQLSYNSPLHF
-,TRBV5-1,TRBJ2-7,CASSIGQPSYEQYF
TRBD2,TRBV5-1,TRBJ2-2,CASSLLLAGANTGELFF
-,TRBV3-1,TRBJ2-3,CASSQGLQGISDTQYF
-,TRBV5-6,TRBJ1-3,CASSLDVLGTIYF
-,TRBV6-1,TRBJ1-5,CASSEGRNGNQPQHF
-,TRBV12-3/TRBV12-4,TRBJ2-3,CASSARPLRADTQYF
-,TRBV7-6,TRBJ1-4,CASSPIRGPLNEKLFF
-,TRBV20-1,TRBJ2-5,CSATRSSGTQETQYF
TRBD2,TRBV5-1,TRBJ2-3,CASSEGLATDTQYF
-,TRBV4-1,TRBJ1-1,CASSQDEELEAFF
-,TRBV5-1,TRBJ2-7,CASSYGGGLGAYEQYF
TRBD2,TRBV9,TRBJ2-1,CASSSRTSGGSYNEQFF
TRBD2,TRBV7-6,TRBJ2-1,CASSSARLAEPYNEQFF
-,TRBV13,TRBJ2-5,CASSLQSRETQYF
-,TRBV28,TRBJ1-6,CASRDGISPLHF
-,TRBV9,TRBJ2-3,CASSVGLAADTQYF
TRBD1,TRBV5-1,TRBJ2-5,CASSSTGGAETQYF
-,TRBV5-1,TRBJ2-5,CASSLGADLQETQYF
-,TRBV30,TRBJ2-7,CAWGTFDYEQYF
-,TRBV7-9,TRBJ1-4,CASSLGRGGTNEKLFF
-,TRBV3-1,TRBJ1-3,CASSQVPGNTIYF
-,TRBV6-2/TRBV6-3,TRBJ2-5,CASRAVGVQETQYF
TRBD1,TRBV6-1,TRBJ2-7,CASTSGGPYEQYF
-,TRBV3-1,TRBJ1-1,CASSQAPANTEAFF
-,TRBV5-1,TRBJ2-1,CASSLEWSVNEQFF
-,TRBV5-1,TRBJ2-1,CASSLGYGPYNEQFF
-,TRBV2,TRBJ2-7,CASNSSPYEQYF
-,TRBV28,TRBJ1-3,CAHRDTNTIYF
TRBD2,TRBV27,TRBJ2-1,CASYRAGDNEQFF
TRBD2,TRBV11-2,TRBJ2-7,CASSRGGGRNYEQYF
TRBD1,TRBV5-1,TRBJ2-1,CASSRVPGDRGHNEQFF
-,TRBV5-1,TRBJ2-5,CASSLVAAKGETQYF
-,TRBV2,TRBJ1-6,CASILDRPSPLHF
TRBD2,TRBV7-9,TRBJ2-1,CASSSLLAGSYNEQFF
-,TRBV19,TRBJ1-5,CASSRRLLNQPQHF
TRBD2,TRBV20-1,TRBJ2-1,CSASTVLAGESEQFF
-,TRBV6-6,TRBJ2-1,CASSPPGTPYNEQFF
TRBD1,TRBV28,TRBJ2-7,CASSDIGTDSYEQYF
TRBD2,TRBV18,TRBJ2-7,CASSARGAGARYEQYF
TRBD2,TRBV9,TRBJ2-5,CASSPTSGPETQYF
-,TRBV5-1,TRBJ2-3,CASSLGDGTDTQYF
-,TRBV2,TRBJ2-3,CASSWTSPTDTQYF
TRBD1,TRBV4-2,TRBJ2-7,CASSQDAGGFYEQYF
-,TRBV9,TRBJ2-2,CASSALTPRTGELFF
TRBD1,TRBV4-1,TRBJ2-3,CASSQVPGQGAVDTQYF
-,TRBV29-1,TRBJ1-1,CSVDYGARGVEAFF
-,TRBV3-1,TRBJ2-2,CASSMDHTGELFF
-,TRBV12-3/TRBV12-4,TRBJ2-1,CASSPERVVSYNEQFF
-,TRBV27,TRBJ2-2,CASTSVGTEDAENTGELFF